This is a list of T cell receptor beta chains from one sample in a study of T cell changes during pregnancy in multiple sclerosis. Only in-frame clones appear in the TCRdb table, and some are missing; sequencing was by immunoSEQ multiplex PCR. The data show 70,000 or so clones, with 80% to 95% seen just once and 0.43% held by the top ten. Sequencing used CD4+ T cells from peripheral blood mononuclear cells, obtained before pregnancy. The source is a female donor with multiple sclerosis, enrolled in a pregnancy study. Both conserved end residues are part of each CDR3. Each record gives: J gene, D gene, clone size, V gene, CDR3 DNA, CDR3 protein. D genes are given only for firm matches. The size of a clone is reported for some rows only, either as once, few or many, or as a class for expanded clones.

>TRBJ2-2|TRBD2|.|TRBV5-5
TGTGCCAGCAGCTCGAGGGCGGGGGGGCCTGGTGGCGGGGAGCTGTTTTTT
CASSSRAGGPGGGELFF
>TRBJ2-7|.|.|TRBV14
TGTGCCAGCAGCCAACAGGGTTACGAGCAGTACTTC
CASSQQGYEQYF
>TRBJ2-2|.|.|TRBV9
TGTGCCAGCAGCGGCCCTCGGACCGGGGAGCTGTTTTTT
CASSGPRTGELFF
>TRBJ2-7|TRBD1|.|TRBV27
TGTGCCAGCAGTTTTGGGACAGACTACTCCTACGAGCAGTACTTC
CASSFGTDYSYEQYF
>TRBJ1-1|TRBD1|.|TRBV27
TGTGCCAGCAGTTTTGAGGGGGCCTTTACTGAAGCTTTCTTT
CASSFEGAFTEAFF
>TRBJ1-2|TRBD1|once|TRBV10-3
TGTGCCATCAAAAGGGGGCAGGGGAACGAAGATCGAAGCTACACCTTC
CAIKRGQGNEDRSYTF
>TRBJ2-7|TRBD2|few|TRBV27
TGTGCCAGCAGTAGGACTAGCGGGGCCTACGAGCAGTACTTC
CASSRTSGAYEQYF
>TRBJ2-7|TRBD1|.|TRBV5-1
TGCGCCAGCAGCCTCGGGACAGGGCCATACGAGCAGTACTTC
CASSLGTGPYEQYF
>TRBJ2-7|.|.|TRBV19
TGTGCCAGTAGTATTGGAGGGTCGGCCGCTTCCTACGAGCAGTACTTC
CASSIGGSAASYEQYF
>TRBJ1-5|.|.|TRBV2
TGTGCCAGCAGTGTGCAGGGGATAAATCAGCCCCAGCATTTT
CASSVQGINQPQHF
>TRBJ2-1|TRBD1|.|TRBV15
TGTGCCACCAGCAGGGTCGACAGGGGGAATGAGCAGTTCTTC
CATSRVDRGNEQFF
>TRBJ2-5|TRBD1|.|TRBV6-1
TGTGCCAGCAGGAGACAGGGCGAGGCGACCCAGTACTTC
CASRRQGEATQYF
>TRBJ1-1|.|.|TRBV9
TGTGCCAGCAGCGTTGGTCCGGGGGGAACTGAAGCTTTCTTT
CASSVGPGGTEAFF
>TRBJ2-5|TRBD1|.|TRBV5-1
TGCGCCAGCAGCTTTTCGACAGGGGGCGAAGAGACCCAGTACTTC
CASSFSTGGEETQYF
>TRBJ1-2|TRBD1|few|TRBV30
TGTGCCTGGAGTGTGACAGGGAGTAGTAGGGGCTACACCTTC
CAWSVTGSSRGYTF
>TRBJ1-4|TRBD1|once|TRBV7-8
TGTGCCAGCAGCCACTGGACAGGGGCTAATGAAAAACTGTTTTTT
CASSHWTGANEKLFF
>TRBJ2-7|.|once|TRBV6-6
TGTGCCACCCTCGGCGGTTTAACCTACGAGCAGTACTTC
CATLGGLTYEQYF
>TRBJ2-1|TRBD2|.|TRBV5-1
TGCGCCAGCAGCGTGCGGGGGGCACTCTACAATGAGCAGTTCTTC
CASSVRGALYNEQFF
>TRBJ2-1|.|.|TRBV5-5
TGTGCCAGCAGCCAGCCTACAGGGCGCGGCAATGAGCAGTTCTTC
CASSQPTGRGNEQFF
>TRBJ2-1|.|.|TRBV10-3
TGTGCCATCATGGGGGGTCCCTACAATGAGCAGTTCTTC
CAIMGGPYNEQFF
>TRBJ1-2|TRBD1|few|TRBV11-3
TGTGCCAGCAGCTTAGAGGGGAGACAGGGAGTCTATGGCTACACCTTC
CASSLEGRQGVYGYTF
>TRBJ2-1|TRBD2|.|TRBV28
TGTGCCAGCAGTTCACCGGGACTAATCCAGTTCTTC
CASSSPGLIQFF
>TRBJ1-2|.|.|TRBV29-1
TGCAGCGTTGCCGGAGATCCTGGCTACACCTTC
CSVAGDPGYTF
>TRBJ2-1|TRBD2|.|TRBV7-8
TGTGCCAGCAGCTTAGCTAGCGGGGGAGGATACAATGAGCAGTTCTTC
CASSLASGGGYNEQFF
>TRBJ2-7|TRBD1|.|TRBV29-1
TGCAGCGGAGGACAGGGGTGGGAGCAGTACTTC
CSGGQGWEQYF
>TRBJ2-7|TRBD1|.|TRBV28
TGTGCCAGCAGTTACGGGACAGCCTACGAGCAGTACTTC
CASSYGTAYEQYF
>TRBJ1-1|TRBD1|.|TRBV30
TGTGCCTGCCTAAATGATACAGGGGTGGCTGAAGCTTTCTTT
CACLNDTGVAEAFF
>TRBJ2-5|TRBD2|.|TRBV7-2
TGTGCCAGCAGCGATGGGACTAGCGGGGTAGGGGAGACCCAGTACTTC
CASSDGTSGVGETQYF
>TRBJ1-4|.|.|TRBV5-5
TGTGCCAGCCGACTAGGTGAAGCCCCGTTTCGAGAAAAACTGTTTTTT
CASRLGEAPFREKLFF
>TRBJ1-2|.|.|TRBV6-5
TGTGCCAGCAGGCCGATACAGAGTAACTATGGCTACACCTTC
CASRPIQSNYGYTF
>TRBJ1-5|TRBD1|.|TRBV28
TGTGCCAGCAGTTCGCCCGGACAGGGTCGCAATCAGCCCCAGCATTTT
CASSSPGQGRNQPQHF
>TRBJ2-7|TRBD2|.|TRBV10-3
TGTGCCATCACCGAGACTAGCGGGAGTGGCGAGCAGTACTTC
CAITETSGSGEQYF
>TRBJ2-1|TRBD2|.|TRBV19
TGTGCCAGTAGTATTGTGCGGTTGATGAGCGGGATTAAGAATGAGCAGTTCTTC
CASSIVRLMSGIKNEQFF
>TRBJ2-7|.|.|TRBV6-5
TGTGCCAGCAATCAACAGGGTCTCTCCTACGAGCAGTACTTC
CASNQQGLSYEQYF
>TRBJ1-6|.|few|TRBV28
TGTGCCAGCAGTTCGGATTCACCCCTCCACTTT
CASSSDSPLHF
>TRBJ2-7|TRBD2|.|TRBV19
TGTGCCAGTAGTATCGTCGGGACTAGTTTCACAGAGCAGTACTTC
CASSIVGTSFTEQYF
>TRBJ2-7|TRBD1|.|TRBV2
TGTGCCAGCAGTGAAGCCCTGGGACAGGGTTCCCTCTTTCGCAACGAGCAGTACTTC
CASSEALGQGSLFRNEQYF
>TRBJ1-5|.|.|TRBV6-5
TGTGCCAGCAAGCAACAGGGTACCTTTAATCAGCCCCAGCATTTT
CASKQQGTFNQPQHF
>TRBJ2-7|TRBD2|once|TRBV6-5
TGTGCCAGCAGTTACTCGGGGGGACTACCCTACGAGCAGTACTTC
CASSYSGGLPYEQYF
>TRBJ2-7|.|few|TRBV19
TGTGCCAGTAGTATTGAGGCGAAAATATCCTACGAGCAGTACTTC
CASSIEAKISYEQYF
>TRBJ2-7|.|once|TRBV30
TGTGCCTGGAGTGTATCACAGTATGGCGAGCAGTACTTC
CAWSVSQYGEQYF
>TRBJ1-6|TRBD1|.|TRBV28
TGTGCCAGCAGTTTAGAGGGGGCGTCACCACCCCTCCACTTT
CASSLEGASPPLHF
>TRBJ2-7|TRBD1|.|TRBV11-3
TGTGCCAGCAGCCCCCGTCCGGGACAGTCCTACGAGCAGTACTTC
CASSPRPGQSYEQYF
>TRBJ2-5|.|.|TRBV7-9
TGTGCCAGCAGCTTAGGAGGGGGAGAGACCCAGTACTTC
CASSLGGGETQYF
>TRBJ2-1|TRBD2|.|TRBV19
TGTGCCAGTAGTGTTATAGCGGGAGGAACCAGTATCACTGAGCAGTTCTTC
CASSVIAGGTSITEQFF
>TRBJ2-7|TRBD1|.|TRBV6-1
TGTGCCAGCAGTGAGGTGGGACAGGACTCCTACGAGCAGTACTTC
CASSEVGQDSYEQYF
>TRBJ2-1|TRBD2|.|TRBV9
TGTGCCAGCAGCGGCCGGACTAGCGGGGGGCCCTCGCAGAAGCAGTTCTTC
CASSGRTSGGPSQKQFF